These 3 T cell receptor beta chains share one sample of origin, sequenced in a study of blood T cell repertoires in COVID-19. Data came from immunoSEQ multiplex PCR; TCRdb stores just in-frame clones and leaves some out. The table lists over 200,000 clones, 80% to 90% of them singletons. Sequences were obtained from PBMCs or T cells enriched from blood (not recorded which). These receptors originate from a woman in her twenties or thirties who had been exposed to COVID-19.

This clone was counted a single time. This rearrangement joins TRBV5-1 to TRBJ2-2, with TRBD2 matching over 7 bases. This CDR3 has 15 residues. Germline V gene data show CDR1 as SGHRS and CDR2 as YFSETQ. The V segment lost 0 bases and the J segment 1 base; nucleotides outside the gene matches: 0. The CDR3 DNA is TGCGCCAGCAGCTTGGGCGGGGGGAACACCGGGGAGCTGTTTTTT. As protein: CASSLGGGNTGELFF.

This chain connects TRBV4-2 to TRBJ2-1, with 7 bases aligning to TRBD2. The ends lost 0 bases at V and 8 bases at J; junction bases unmatched: 10. The CDR3 has 16 amino acids. CDR1 is LGHNA, CDR2 YNFKEQ, per germline. The chain's CDR3 is CASSQEYQRGFDEQFF. CDR3 in DNA: TGTGCCAGCAGCCAAGAGTACCAGCGGGGTTTCGATGAGCAGTTCTTC.

The rearrangement uses TRBV28 and TRBJ1-1, with D maybe TRBD1 (6 bases). Trimming pared 3 bases from V and 0 bases from J, leaving 14 bases between. This CDR3 has 16 amino acids. Germline V lookup: CDR1 MDHEN, CDR2 SYDVKM. CDR3 region: CASSLINRALNTEAFF. CDR3 coding DNA: TGTGCCAGCAGTTTGATAAACAGGGCCCTGAACACTGAAGCTTTCTTT.